This T cell receptor beta chain originates from a study of response to subunit inactivated influenza vaccine. TCRdb redid the calling of the RT-PCR reads with MiXCR, one entry per CDR3 protein. Of around 650,000 distinct CDR3 sequences listed, 15% to 17% are singletons. With regard to this clonotype: Its specificity is unknown.

General study findings and limits: That few new T cells are recruited by each seasonal influenza vaccination was the authors' suggestion.

V dropped 0 bases and J dropped 2 bases, with 11 bases sitting between them. CDR1 is MNHEY and CDR2 is SVGAGI in the germline V gene. The CDR3 has 16 amino acids. Sequences were derived from PBMCs from blood, sampled roughly 12 days after vaccination. This clonotype was obtained from a man aged 45-60 years who received an inactivated influenza vaccine. This sequence joins TRBV6-5 and TRBJ1-3; weak D call: TRBD1 (6 bases). Here the CDR3 DNA reads TGTGCCAGCAGTTACTCGAAGGGGGGAACTGGAAACACCATATATTTT. Protein: CASSYSKGGTGNTIYF.